This TCR beta chain is from a study of T cells after yellow fever vaccination. General study points: The study noted that FACS-sorted repertoires could contain abundant clonotypes contaminating from the bulk population. Clones from primary vaccination mostly reappeared after the booster (96% CD4, 88% CD8).

This clonotype was counted at least ten times. Its antigen remains unknown. The authors made TCR cDNA by 5'RACE template switching, adding a universal primer site and UMIs. TCRdb re-called the 5' RACE reads through MiXCR, storing one row per CDR3 protein. The sample includes more than 110,000 distinct CDR3 sequences, under 8% of them seen just once. Germline V CDR1 and CDR2: SNHLY, FYNNEI. With V trimmed by 7 bases and J by 2 bases, 7 bases remained unmatched. The CDR3 sequence is 15 residues long. V is TRBV2 and J is TRBJ2-1, with 8 nucleotides matching TRBD2. The material was CD4+ T cells sorted from PBMCs, obtained 10 days after the yellow fever booster vaccination. The sequence was obtained from a young man who received the YFV17D yellow fever vaccine. CDR3 amino acids: CASMGGTSPYNEQFF. The CDR3 DNA follows: TGTGCCAGCATGGGGGGGACTAGTCCCTACAATGAGCAGTTCTTC. Complete variable domain (other parts from reference TRBV2 and TRBJ2-1): EPEVTQTPSHQVTQMGQEVILRCVPISNHLYFYWYRQILGQKVEFLVSFYNNEISEKSEIFDDQFSVERPDGSNFTLKIRSTKLEDSAMYFCASMGGTSPYNEQFFGPGTRLTVL.